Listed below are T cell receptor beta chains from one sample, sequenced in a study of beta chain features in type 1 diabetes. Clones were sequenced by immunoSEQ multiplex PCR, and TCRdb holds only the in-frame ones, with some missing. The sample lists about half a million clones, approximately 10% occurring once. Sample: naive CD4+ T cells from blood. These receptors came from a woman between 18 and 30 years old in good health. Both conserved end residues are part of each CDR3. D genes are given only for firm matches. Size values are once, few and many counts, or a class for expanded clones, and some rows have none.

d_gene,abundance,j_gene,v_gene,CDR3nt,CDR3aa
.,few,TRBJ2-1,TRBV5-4,TGTGCCAGCAGCTTATGGGGGCGAATCAACGAGCAGTTCTTC,CASSLWGRINEQFF
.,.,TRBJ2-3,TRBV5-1,TGCGCCAGCAGCTCGGTAGCGGGCACAGATACGCAGTATTTT,CASSSVAGTDTQYF
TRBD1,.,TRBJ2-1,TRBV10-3,TGTGCCATCAGTGAGCGGGGACAGGGAAAGGATGAGCAGTTCTTC,CAISERGQGKDEQFF
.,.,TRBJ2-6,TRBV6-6,TGTGCCAGCGATCCTGGGGCCAACGTCCTGACTTTC,CASDPGANVLTF
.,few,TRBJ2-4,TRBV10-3,TGTGCCATCAGTGATACAATAGCCAAAAACATTCAGTACTTC,CAISDTIAKNIQYF
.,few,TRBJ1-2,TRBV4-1,TGCGCCAGCAGCCATCCAGGGATTCTCTATGGCTACACCTTC,CASSHPGILYGYTF
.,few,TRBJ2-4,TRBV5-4,TGTGCCAGCAGGAGGGGACGGGGCGCCAAAAACATTCAGTACTTC,CASRRGRGAKNIQYF
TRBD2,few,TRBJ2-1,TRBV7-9,TGTGCCAGCAGCTTAAAGGCTAGCGGGAAGTACAATGAGCAGTTCTTC,CASSLKASGKYNEQFF
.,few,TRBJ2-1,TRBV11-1,TGTGCCAGCAATAGGGGTCGGGTCAATGAGCAGTTCTTC,CASNRGRVNEQFF
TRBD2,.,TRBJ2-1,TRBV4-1,TGCGCCAGCAGCCCGATGACTAGCGGGAGAAAGGAGCAGTTCTTC,CASSPMTSGRKEQFF
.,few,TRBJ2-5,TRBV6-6,TGTGCCAGCAGTTACTCGGAGAGCCAGTACTTC,CASSYSESQYF
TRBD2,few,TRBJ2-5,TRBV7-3,TGTGCCAGCAGCAGGACTAGCGGAGGGACCCAGTACTTC,CASSRTSGGTQYF
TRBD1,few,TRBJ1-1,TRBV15,TGTGCCACCTCGGGACAGATGAACACTGAAGCTTTCTTT,CATSGQMNTEAFF
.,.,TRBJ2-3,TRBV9,TGTGCCAGCAGCGTAGTGGGGGGAGGAGATACGCAGTATTTT,CASSVVGGGDTQYF
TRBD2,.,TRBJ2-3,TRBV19,TGTGCCAGTAGGGGGACTAGCGGATTCACAGATACGCAGTATTTT,CASRGTSGFTDTQYF
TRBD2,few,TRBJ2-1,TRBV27,TGTGCCAGCCGGACTAGCGGGAGGCGGCAGCAGTTCTTC,CASRTSGRRQQFF
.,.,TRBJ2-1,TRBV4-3,TGCGCCAGCAGTCAACTAGTGGGCTCCTACAATGAGCAGTTCTTC,CASSQLVGSYNEQFF
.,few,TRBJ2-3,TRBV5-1,TGCGCCAGCAGCCCACGGGTCGGCACAGATACGCAGTATTTT,CASSPRVGTDTQYF
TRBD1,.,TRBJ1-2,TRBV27,TGTGCCAGCAGAACAGGGGAACCCTATGGCTACACCTTC,CASRTGEPYGYTF
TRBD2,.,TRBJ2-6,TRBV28,TGTGCCAGCAGTTTACGGGGGGCTGGGGCCAACGTCCTGACTTTC,CASSLRGAGANVLTF
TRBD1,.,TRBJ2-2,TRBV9,TGTGCCAGCAGCGCGCTCCGGGACAGGGAGATCGGAAAGGCCGGGGAGCTGTTTTTT,CASSALRDREIGKAGELFF
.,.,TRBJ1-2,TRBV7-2,TGTGCCAGCAGCCCCCGGAAGGTAGCTAGCTACACCTTC,CASSPRKVASYTF